The TCR beta chain described here comes from a study of response to subunit inactivated influenza vaccine. One entry per CDR3 protein results from TCRdb running MiXCR on the RT-PCR reads. Found here are 530,000 or so distinct CDR3 sequences, 11% to 15% of them singletons; the top ten hold around 10%. A note on this clonotype: Its antigen is unknown.

Study-wide results and limits: New T cells are recruited in small numbers by each seasonal influenza vaccination, according to the authors' suggestion.

This CDR3 has 13 residues. Trimming cost V 4 bases and J 4 bases, with 11 bases left between them. Germline CDR1 SGHRS, CDR2 YFSETQ. This receptor was obtained from a man in his forties or fifties who received an inactivated influenza vaccine. The rearrangement joins TRBV5-1 to TRBJ1-2, with D possibly TRBD1 on 5 matching bases. The sample in question was PBMCs from blood, obtained about 13 days after vaccination. The CDR3 nucleotides read TGCGCCAGCAGCCCCCGAGACAGCTATGGCTACACCTTC. Translating gives CASSPRDSYGYTF.